These 21 T cell receptor beta chains were all obtained from the same sample, sequenced in a study of T cell responses to AZD1222 COVID-19 vaccine. The protocol was immunoSEQ multiplex PCR, while the TCRdb copy is restricted to in-frame clones and leaves out a portion. The data show 100,000 to 120,000 clones, about nine tenths seen once. Here the sequenced sample was peripheral blood, taken 28 days after the second AZD1222 dose. These receptors came from an adult who received the AZD1222 COVID-19 vaccine.

The chain links TRBV11-3 to TRBJ2-1; tentative D call: TRBD2 (5 bases). The CDR3 length is 16 residues. Trimming removed 0 bases from V and 1 base from J, with 10 bases in between. Germline V gives CDR1 SGHNT, CDR2 YENEEA. The CDR3 region is CASSLDSGWSYNEQFF. The CDR3 region has the DNA TGTGCCAGCAGCTTAGATTCGGGGTGGTCCTACAATGAGCAGTTCTTC.

This clone was seen a handful of times. The genes are TRBV19 and TRBJ1-1; 8 nucleotides line up with TRBD1. The CDR3 is made up of 14 amino acids. Looked up from germline, CDR1 is LNHDA and CDR2 is SQIVND (reference sequence). After removal of 5 bases from V and 10 bases from J, the junction contained 12 bases not matched to a gene. CDR3: CASSFDRDRFGAFF. The CDR3 DNA reads TGTGCCAGTAGTTTCGACCGGGACAGGTTCGGAGCTTTCTTT.

This sequence joins TRBV4-2 and TRBJ2-3; 7 bases match TRBD2. The length of the CDR3 is 14 residues. The germline CDR1 and CDR2 sequences are LGHNA and YNFKEQ. Trimming at V came to 4 bases and at J to 3 bases, leaving 4 bases not matched to a gene. CDR3 in DNA: TGTGCCAGCAGCCTTCGACTAGCTACAGATACGCAGTATTTT. Its translation is CASSLRLATDTQYF.

V and J are TRBV7-9 and TRBJ2-2; 7 bases match TRBD2. CDR3 size: 16 residues. Germline-derived CDR1 and CDR2 are SEHNR and FQNEAQ (reference sequence). Germline trimming cut 5 bases from V and 2 bases from J; bases unmatched to any gene: 8. Here the CDR3 DNA reads TGTGCCAGCAGCGGACGCTGGGGGGGAAACACCGGGGAGCTGTTTTTT. Translating gives CASSGRWGGNTGELFF. The variable domain in full, with the rest retrieved from reference TRBV7-9 and TRBJ2-2, is DTGVSQNPRHKITKRGQNVTFRCDPISEHNRLYWYRQTLGQGPEFLTYFQNEAQLEKSRLLSDRFSAERPKGSFSTLEIQRTEQGDSAMYLCASSGRWGGNTGELFFGEGSRLTVL.

V gene TRBV6-5 combines with J gene TRBJ1-2; D gene uncertain. This CDR3 has 13 amino acids. Germline lookup yields CDR1 MNHEY and CDR2 SVGAGI. Deletions cut 0 bases from V and 3 bases from J, with 5 bases between. The CDR3 bases are TGTGCCAGCAGTTACTCTGGTTACTATGGCTACACCTTC. It encodes CASSYSGYYGYTF.

V is TRBV2 and J is TRBJ2-7; TRBD2 matches 9 bases. CDR1 is SNHLY, CDR2 FYNNEI, per germline. The CDR3 runs to 16 residues. Unmatched junction bases numbered 8, after V lost 1 base and J lost 4 bases. In DNA form, the CDR3 reads TGTGCCAGCAGTGAAGGAATCCTAGCGGGGAGGTACGAGCAGTACTTC. It specifies CASSEGILAGRYEQYF.

The chain links TRBV28 to TRBJ1-1; 9 bases are a match to TRBD1. CDR1 and CDR2 (germline): MDHEN, SYDVKM. The V segment lost 5 bases and the J segment 8 bases; nucleotides outside the gene matches: 9. CDR3 length: 14 amino acids. The CDR3 here is CASSPTGTGREAFF. The DNA of the CDR3 is TGTGCCAGCAGTCCGACCGGGACAGGGAGAGAAGCTTTCTTT.

This chain links TRBV27 with TRBJ2-7; D could derive from TRBD1 or TRBD2 (5 bases each). Germline-derived CDR1 and CDR2 are MNHEY and SMNVEV (reference sequence). The CDR3 contains 12 residues. V gave up 8 bases and J gave up 6 bases, with 14 bases separating them. Written as DNA, the CDR3 is TGTGCCAGCTTTGGGACCTTCACCGAGCAGTACTTC. Translation gives CASFGTFTEQYF.

Here the CDR3 DNA reads TGTGCCAGCACCCCCGGACTAGCGGGGGTCGCTTCCTACGAGCAGTACTTC. It codes for CASTPGLAGVASYEQYF. The genes are TRBV5-6 and TRBJ2-7; 13 nucleotides align to TRBD2. The germline V gene encodes CDR1 SGHDT and CDR2 YYEEEE. CDR3 size: 17 residues. Trimming cost V 6 bases and J 1 base; bases outside gene matches: 10.

V usage is TRBV5-4 and J usage is TRBJ2-7; the match to TRBD2 covers 13 bases. Trimming took 2 bases from V and 2 from J; bases not matched to a gene: 1. CDR3 length equals 15 residues. Germline lookup yields CDR1 SGHNT and CDR2 YYREEE (reference sequence). The CDR3 DNA reads TGTGCCAGCAGCTTACTAGCGGGGGGGCCCTACGAGCAGTACTTC. It codes for CASSLLAGGPYEQYF.

The table lists this clone with a count of one. The chain couples TRBV15 to TRBJ2-1; D gene ambiguous. V was pared by 1 base and J by 5 bases, with 9 bases between. Germline CDR1 and CDR2: LNHNV and YYDKDF (reference sequence). The CDR3 length is 14 residues. The CDR3 DNA reads TGTGCCACCAGCAGAGGATCAGAACACAATGAGCAGTTCTTC. Protein product: CATSRGSEHNEQFF.

The CDR3 DNA sequence: TGTGCCAGCCTCGGGGCAGCCCTGAGGGGGGGCTACACCTTC. This sequence encodes CASLGAALRGGYTF. The chain combines TRBV7-9 with TRBJ1-2; tentatively, D is TRBD1 (6 bases). The CDR3 runs 14 residues. The V gene's germline CDR1 is SEHNR and CDR2 FQNEAQ (reference sequence). V dropped 8 bases and J dropped 8 bases, with 21 bases sitting between them.

V gene TRBV15 combines with J gene TRBJ1-5, with unresolved D. Trimming took 2 bases from V and 3 from J, leaving 11 bases between them. This CDR3 has 15 amino acids. Germline-derived CDR1 and CDR2 are LNHNV and YYDKDF (reference sequence). CDR3 sequence (DNA): TGTGCCACCAGCAGACTAGACACCTACAATCAGCCCCAGCATTTT. The encoded protein is CATSRLDTYNQPQHF. The full variable domain, its missing parts supplied by reference TRBV15 and TRBJ1-5, is DAMVIQNPRYQVTQFGKPVTLSCSQTLNHNVMYWYQQKSSQAPKLLFHYYDKDFNNEADTPDNFQSRRPNTSFCFLDIRSPGLGDTAMYLCATSRLDTYNQPQHFGDGTRLSIL.

CDR3 protein: CASSKKHQETQYF. CDR3 nucleotide sequence: TGTGCCAGCAGCAAAAAACACCAAGAGACCCAGTACTTC. The chain is built from TRBV21-1 and TRBJ2-5. TRBV21-1 is a known pseudogene. This CDR3 has 13 amino acids.

The J gene is TRBJ1-1, the V gene TRBV6-5; D remains unclear. V was trimmed by 8 bases and J by 8 bases, leaving 18 bases between them. Germline V gene lookup returns CDR1 MNHEY and CDR2 SVGAGI. The CDR3 loop spans 13 amino acids. The chain's CDR3 is CASGRGRDSEAFF. CDR3 bases: TGTGCCAGCGGGCGGGGTAGAGATTCGGAAGCTTTCTTT.

The V and J genes are TRBV27 and TRBJ2-5; 7 positions agree with TRBD2. V trimming: 4 bases; J trimming: 1 base; junction bases outside the gene matches: 3. Germline CDR1 and CDR2: MNHEY and SMNVEV (reference sequence). This CDR3 contains 14 residues. The CDR3 here is CASSWGGLQETQYF. CDR3 in DNA: TGTGCCAGCAGTTGGGGGGGTCTCCAAGAGACCCAGTACTTC.

V and J are TRBV18 and TRBJ2-5; D is unclear. The ends were cut back, 5 bases at V and 2 bases at J, with 3 bases in the middle. Germline lookup yields CDR1 KGHSH and CDR2 LQKENI. The CDR3 covers 11 residues. CDR3 loop: CASSWQETQYF. The CDR3 nucleotides read TGTGCCAGCTCATGGCAAGAGACCCAGTACTTC.

This rearrangement joins TRBV7-2 to TRBJ1-6, with no clear D. Germline CDR1 and CDR2: SGHTA and FQGNSA. This CDR3 has 16 residues. The V gene lost 2 bases and the J gene lost 7 bases, with 15 bases spanning the gap. CDR3 sequence: CASSLRVAGSNSPLHF. The DNA of the CDR3 is TGTGCCAGCAGCTTACGCGTCGCAGGTTCCAATTCACCCCTCCACTTT.

The V call is TRBV20-1, the J call TRBJ2-1, with 7 bases fitting TRBD2. In germline, CDR1 is DFQATT, CDR2 SNEGSKA (reference sequence). This CDR3 is built from 11 residues. The ends lost 6 bases at V and 8 bases at J; junction bases unmatched: 4. Written as DNA, the CDR3 is TGCAGTGCAAGGACTAGAGATGAGCAGTTCTTC. This sequence encodes CSARTRDEQFF.

The chain links TRBV28 to TRBJ1-1; D call uncertain. Germline-derived CDR1 and CDR2 are MDHEN and SYDVKM. V was cut by 10 bases and J by 1 base, with 19 bases left in between. The CDR3 is 15 amino acids. The CDR3 DNA reads as TGTGCCACCGGACGAAACCCCGGCGGGAACACTGAAGCTTTCTTT. Amino acid sequence: CATGRNPGGNTEAFF.

The V gene is TRBV3-1 (or the pseudogene TRBV3-2), the J gene TRBJ2-3, with TRBD2 identical over 9 bases. CDR1 LGHDT and CDR2 YNNKEL come from the germline V gene (reference sequence). This CDR3 comprises 17 residues. The trim removed 4 bases at V and 1 base at J, leaving 9 bases unmatched. The CDR3 sequence: CASSRSSASGGTDTQYF. The CDR3 DNA follows: TGTGCCAGCAGCCGCTCCTCCGCTAGCGGGGGCACAGATACGCAGTATTTT.